This T cell receptor (beta chain) was documented in a study of T cell changes during pregnancy in multiple sclerosis. The germline CDR1 and CDR2 sequences are SEHNR and FQNEAQ (reference sequence). This CDR3 is 14 amino acids long. V was clipped by 4 bases and J by 7 bases, with 13 bases between them. TCRdb's table, derived via immunoSEQ multiplex PCR, lists solely in-frame clones and lacks some. Among 70,000 to 95,000 clones listed, nearly 95% were seen once. The chain has TRBV7-9 and TRBJ2-2, with D possibly TRBD1 on 6 matching bases. This TCR came from a female donor in good health, enrolled as a control in a pregnancy study. The material sequenced was peripheral blood, taken after pregnancy. CDR3 nucleotide sequence: TGTGCCAGCAGCTACCTCGGACAGAGCGGGGAGCTGTTTTTT. As protein: CASSYLGQSGELFF.